What follows are 27 T cell receptor beta chains derived from one specimen sequenced in a study of brain T cells in children with intractable seizures. Measured with immunoSEQ multiplex PCR; TCRdb has only the in-frame clones, and not every one. The sample includes around 80,000 clones, approximately 90% of them seen just once. Specimen: peripheral blood, collected at surgery. Receptor source: a girl aged 2 to 9 with Rasmussen encephalitis and intractable seizures.

The chain employs TRBV27 and TRBJ1-2; TRBD1 aligns across 7 bases. The germline gives CDR1 MNHEY, CDR2 SMNVEV (reference sequence). The trim removed 8 bases at V and 0 bases at J, leaving 6 bases unmatched. This CDR3 has 14 residues. CDR3 loop: CASARDSPNYGYTF. The CDR3 region has the DNA TGTGCCAGCGCCCGGGACAGCCCTAACTATGGCTACACCTTC.

The chain combines TRBV4-1 with TRBJ2-1; the match to TRBD2 covers 7 bases. The V gene end was trimmed by 3 bases and the J gene end by 3 bases; junction bases not matched to a gene: 14. CDR1 and CDR2 from the germline V gene are MGHRA and YSYEKL. This CDR3 is built from 18 residues. CDR3 amino acids: CASSHGRGSSGYYNEQFF. DNA for the CDR3: TGCGCCAGCAGCCACGGTAGAGGATCTAGCGGATACTACAATGAGCAGTTCTTC.

V is TRBV11-3 and J is TRBJ2-7; D perhaps matches TRBD1 (5 bases). CDR1 and CDR2 (germline): SGHNT, YENEEA. The CDR3 totals 14 residues. With 5 bases removed from V and 3 bases from J, the gap between germline ends came to 14 bases. The chain's CDR3 is CASSRAARDYEQYF. CDR3 nucleotides: TGTGCCAGCAGCCGCGCCGCCAGGGACTACGAGCAGTACTTC.

The chain is built from TRBV6-1 and TRBJ2-7; TRBD2 matches at 10 bases. The germline CDR1 and CDR2 sequences are MNHNS and SASEGT. The CDR3 runs to 16 residues. Trimming took 4 bases from V and 1 from J; bases not matched to a gene: 7. CDR3 bases: TGTGCCAGCAGTGCTAGGCCGGGACTAGCGTCCTACGAGCAGTACTTC. As protein: CASSARPGLASYEQYF.

The chain uses TRBV3-1 (or the pseudogene TRBV3-2) and TRBJ2-7; TRBD1 matches 9 bases. Per the germline V gene, CDR1 is LGHDT and CDR2 is YNNKEL (reference sequence). The CDR3 contains 15 residues. The V and J ends lost 1 base and 4 bases, in that order; junction bases with no gene match: 5. The CDR3: CASSQGQTGGYEQYF. CDR3 nucleotides: TGTGCCAGCAGCCAAGGACAGACAGGGGGTTACGAGCAGTACTTC.

The chain is built from TRBV14 and TRBJ2-1; TRBD2 aligns across 9 bases. The CDR3 covers 15 residues. V lost 5 bases to trimming and J lost 6 bases; unmatched junction nucleotides: 8. Germline CDR1 reads SGHDN; CDR2 reads FVKESK. CDR3 nucleotide sequence: TGTGCCAGCAGCACGAGACTAGCGGTCCCCAATGAGCAGTTCTTC. This encodes CASSTRLAVPNEQFF.

The V call is TRBV10-3, the J call TRBJ1-5; D is unclear. Germline V gene data show CDR1 as ENHRY and CDR2 as SYGVKD. V lost 1 base and J 0 bases, leaving 1 base between the germline ends. The CDR3 extends over 13 amino acids. Here the CDR3 reads CAISEYSNQPQHF. CDR3 nucleotide sequence: TGTGCCATCAGTGAGTATAGCAATCAGCCCCAGCATTTT.

V usage is TRBV7-2 and J usage is TRBJ2-3; the D call may be TRBD1 or TRBD2 (6 bases each). The CDR3 runs 16 residues. Germline values: CDR1 SGHTA, CDR2 FQGNSA. V was shortened by 5 bases and J by 4 bases, with 19 bases between the two germline ends. The CDR3 DNA sequence: TGTGCCAGCAGCACCTCGACGGGGGCCGGAGCAGATACGCAGTATTTT. Translated, it gives CASSTSTGAGADTQYF.

This clone has just one count. The rearrangement joins TRBV3-1 (or the pseudogene TRBV3-2) to TRBJ1-1; D is undetermined. There are 13 residues in the CDR3. Trimming shortened V by 2 bases and J by 1 base, and 5 bases separated the two germline ends. Germline V gives CDR1 LGHDT, CDR2 YNNKEL (reference sequence). The CDR3 here is CASSQRPNTEAFF. DNA of the CDR3: TGTGCCAGCAGCCAAAGGCCGAACACTGAAGCTTTCTTT.

The rearrangement joins TRBV7-9 to TRBJ1-1; a weak D match, TRBD1 (5 bases). The CDR3 is made up of 13 amino acids. CDR1 is SEHNR, CDR2 FQNEAQ, per germline (reference sequence). V was cut by 3 bases and J by 2 bases, with 7 bases left in between. CDR3 nucleotides: TGTGCCAGCAGCTTTGGGGGAAACACTGAAGCTTTCTTT. Protein sequence: CASSFGGNTEAFF.

This sequence joins TRBV5-1 and TRBJ1-6; D not certain. Trimming left V 1 base short and J 4 bases short, with 12 bases between. This CDR3 is 16 amino acids long. Germline CDR1 is SGHRS and CDR2 is YFSETQ. In DNA form, the CDR3 reads TGCGCCAGCAGCTTGTCGCTGGGGATATATAATTCACCCCTCCACTTT. Its translation is CASSLSLGIYNSPLHF.

The chain links TRBV19 to TRBJ2-4; 8 bases line up with TRBD2. Trimming removed 2 bases from V and 9 bases from J; junction bases left unmatched: 9. The CDR3 extends over 15 amino acids. Germline lookup yields CDR1 LNHDA and CDR2 SQIVND (reference sequence). The CDR3 region is CASSIRAGVEAIQYF. CDR3 nucleotides: TGTGCCAGTAGTATACGAGCGGGAGTTGAGGCCATTCAGTACTTC. The full variable domain, with the rest looked up from reference TRBV19 and TRBJ2-4, is DGGITQSPKYLFRKEGQNVTLSCEQNLNHDAMYWYRQDPGQGLRLIYYSQIVNDFQKGDIAEGYSVSREKKESFPLTVTSAQKNPTAFYLCASSIRAGVEAIQYFGAGTRLSVL.

The chain combines TRBV19 with TRBJ1-3, with TRBD1 identical over 7 bases. Looked up from germline, CDR1 is LNHDA and CDR2 is SQIVND (reference sequence). The CDR3 sequence is 15 residues long. V lost 4 bases and J lost 2; bases outside the gene matches: 5. CDR3 DNA sequence: TGTGCCAGTAGTACCGAGACAGGGACTGGAAACACCATATATTTT. It specifies CASSTETGTGNTIYF.

The rearrangement links TRBV2 to TRBJ2-1, with TRBD1 matching 7 bases. The CDR3 sequence is 16 residues long. From germline, CDR1 is SNHLY and CDR2 FYNNEI. The junction had 11 bases not matched to a gene; V was cut back by 5 bases and J by 4 bases. CDR3: CASSSKQGLSYNEQFF. CDR3 DNA sequence: TGTGCCAGCAGTTCCAAACAGGGGCTCTCATACAATGAGCAGTTCTTC. The whole variable domain, filled in from reference TRBV2 and TRBJ2-1, reads EPEVTQTPSHQVTQMGQEVILRCVPISNHLYFYWYRQILGQKVEFLVSFYNNEISEKSEIFDDQFSVERPDGSNFTLKIRSTKLEDSAMYFCASSSKQGLSYNEQFFGPGTRLTVL.

This chain connects TRBV28 to TRBJ1-3; no firm D call. The CDR3 sequence is 13 residues long. From germline, CDR1 is MDHEN and CDR2 SYDVKM. V was shortened by 3 bases and J by 9 bases, with 12 bases between the two germline ends. CDR3 sequence (DNA): TGTGCCAGCAGTTTCGGGCTTTCGGGCACCATATATTTT. Its translation is CASSFGLSGTIYF.

The rearrangement joins TRBV4-1 to TRBJ1-1, with D possibly TRBD1 on 5 matching bases. The CDR3 spans 14 residues. Germline V gene data show CDR1 as MGHRA and CDR2 as YSYEKL. Between the trimmed V and J ends, which lost 0 bases and 1 base, there was a span of 6 bases. The CDR3 sequence is CASSQETGNTEAFF. The CDR3 DNA is TGCGCCAGCAGCCAAGAAACAGGGAACACTGAAGCTTTCTTT.

This chain links TRBV5-1 with TRBJ1-1, with D maybe TRBD1 (5 bases). The CDR3 runs to 15 residues. The V gene's germline CDR1 is SGHRS and CDR2 YFSETQ. Trimming removed 4 bases from V and 6 bases from J, with 19 bases in between. This CDR3 reads CASSPAGRGVSEAFF. Written as DNA, the CDR3 is TGCGCCAGCAGCCCAGCCGGACGGGGGGTATCTGAAGCTTTCTTT.

DNA of the CDR3: TGTGCCAGCAGCCAAGATTCTAGGACAGGCTTTTATAGCAATCAGCCCCAGCATTTT. Its translation is CASSQDSRTGFYSNQPQHF. V usage is TRBV4-2 and J usage is TRBJ1-5, with 7 nucleotides matching TRBD1. The germline V gene encodes CDR1 LGHNA and CDR2 YNFKEQ. This CDR3 is 19 amino acids long. V lost 0 bases and J lost 0; bases outside the gene matches: 11.

The V and J genes are TRBV18 and TRBJ1-4, with TRBD1 identical over 12 bases. The V segment lost 3 bases and the J segment 5 bases; nucleotides outside the gene matches: 1. CDR1 and CDR2 from the germline V gene are KGHSH and LQKENI. The CDR3 extends over 15 amino acids. CDR3 DNA sequence: TGTGCCAGCTCACCGGGACAGGGGGCGAATGAAAAACTGTTTTTT. Translation gives CASSPGQGANEKLFF.

The V gene is TRBV3-1 (or the pseudogene TRBV3-2), the J gene TRBJ1-2, with 7 bases identical to TRBD1. The V gene's germline CDR1 is LGHDT and CDR2 YNNKEL (reference sequence). CDR3 length: 15 residues. J was trimmed by 4 bases and V by 1 base; bases with no gene match: 6. The CDR3 DNA sequence: TGTGCCAGCAGCCAAGCGGGACAGTCGGTCTATGGCTACACCTTC. Encoded protein: CASSQAGQSVYGYTF.

The V gene is TRBV18, the J gene TRBJ1-6; TRBD1 might be the D (6 bases). The CDR3 is 15 residues long. Germline lookup yields CDR1 KGHSH and CDR2 LQKENI. Between the trimmed V and J ends, which lost 1 base and 5 bases, there was a span of 9 bases. CDR3 coding DNA: TGTGCCAGCTCACCACTGTCAGGGGATAATTCACCCCTCCACTTT. Translating it yields CASSPLSGDNSPLHF.

This chain uses TRBV5-1 with TRBJ2-7; D may match TRBD1 or TRBD2 (5 bases each). The germline gives CDR1 SGHRS, CDR2 YFSETQ. Trimming took off 5 bases at V and 1 base at J, with 13 bases between the two ends. The CDR3 totals 14 residues. CDR3 region: CASSSGTPSYEQYF. Here the CDR3 DNA reads TGCGCCAGCAGTTCCGGGACGCCTTCCTACGAGCAGTACTTC. Using reference TRBV5-1 and TRBJ2-7 for the parts outside the CDR3, the full variable domain is KAGVTQTPRYLIKTRGQQVTLSCSPISGHRSVSWYQQTPGQGLQFLFEYFSETQRNKGNFPGRFSGRQFSNSRSEMNVSTLELGDSALYLCASSSGTPSYEQYFGPGTRLTVT.

V and J are TRBV3-1 (or the pseudogene TRBV3-2) and TRBJ2-7; D ambiguous. Germline CDR1 LGHDT, CDR2 YNNKEL (reference sequence). Trimming stripped 0 bases from V and 3 bases from J, with 9 bases between. This CDR3 has 14 amino acids. The CDR3 DNA is TGTGCCAGCAGCCAAGATCGACCGGTCTACGAGCAGTACTTC. This encodes CASSQDRPVYEQYF.

The rearrangement uses TRBV11-2 and TRBJ1-6, with 7 bases fitting TRBD1. This CDR3 contains 16 residues. J gave up 7 bases and V 5 bases, and 11 bases lay outside the gene matches. Germline assignment: CDR1 SGHAT and CDR2 FQNNGV. The DNA of the CDR3 is TGTGCCAGCAGCAGACAGCCCGGACAGGCCAATTCACCCCTCCACTTT. As protein: CASSRQPGQANSPLHF.

V gene TRBV6-5 combines with J gene TRBJ2-7; 7 nucleotides align to TRBD2. The CDR3 consists of 12 residues. Germline V CDR1 and CDR2: MNHEY, SVGAGI. Trimming cost V 8 bases and J 3 bases; bases outside gene matches: 4. The CDR3 DNA follows: TGTGCCAGCGGGGAGGGCCTCTACGAGCAGTACTTC. Translated, it gives CASGEGLYEQYF.

The CDR3 spells CASSSGQSSYEQYF. In DNA form, the CDR3 reads TGTGCCAGCAGCTCCGGACAGAGCTCCTACGAGCAGTACTTC. The rearrangement joins TRBV7-3 to TRBJ2-7; D possibly corresponds to TRBD1 (6 bases). V lost 4 bases and J 0 bases, leaving 10 bases between the germline ends. This CDR3 comprises 14 residues. Germline CDR1 SGHTA, CDR2 FQGTGA.

This chain joins TRBV27 and TRBJ1-2, with D maybe TRBD1 (5 bases). The CDR3 sequence is 13 residues long. Germline V gives CDR1 MNHEY, CDR2 SMNVEV (reference sequence). V lost 3 bases and J 4 bases, leaving 9 bases between the germline ends. CDR3 residues: CASSLGQGYGYTF. For the CDR3, the DNA is TGTGCCAGCAGTTTGGGGCAGGGCTATGGCTACACCTTC.